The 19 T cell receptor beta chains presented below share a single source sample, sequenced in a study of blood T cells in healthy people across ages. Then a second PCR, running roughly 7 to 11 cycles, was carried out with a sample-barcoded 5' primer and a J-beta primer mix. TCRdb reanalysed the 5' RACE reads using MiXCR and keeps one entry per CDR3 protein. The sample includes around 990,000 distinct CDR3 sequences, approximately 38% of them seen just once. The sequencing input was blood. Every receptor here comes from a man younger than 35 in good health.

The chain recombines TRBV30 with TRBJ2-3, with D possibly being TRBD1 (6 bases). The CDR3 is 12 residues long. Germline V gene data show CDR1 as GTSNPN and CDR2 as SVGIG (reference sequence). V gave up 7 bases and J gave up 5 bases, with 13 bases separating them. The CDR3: CASTPGVDTQYF. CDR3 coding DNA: TGTGCCTCCACCCCAGGGGTAGATACGCAGTATTTT.

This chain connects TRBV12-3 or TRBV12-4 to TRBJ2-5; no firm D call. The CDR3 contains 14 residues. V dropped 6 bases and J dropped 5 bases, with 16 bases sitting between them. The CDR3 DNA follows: TGTGCCAGCAGCCCCCCCGGCCAGGTTGAGACCCAGTACTTC. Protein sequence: CASSPPGQVETQYF.

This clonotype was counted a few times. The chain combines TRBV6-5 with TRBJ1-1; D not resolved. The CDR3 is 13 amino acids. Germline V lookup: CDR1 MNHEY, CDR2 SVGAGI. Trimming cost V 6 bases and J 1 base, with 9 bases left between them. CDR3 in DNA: TGTGCCAGCAGGTCGGGAGGGAACACTGAAGCTTTCTTT. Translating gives CASRSGGNTEAFF.

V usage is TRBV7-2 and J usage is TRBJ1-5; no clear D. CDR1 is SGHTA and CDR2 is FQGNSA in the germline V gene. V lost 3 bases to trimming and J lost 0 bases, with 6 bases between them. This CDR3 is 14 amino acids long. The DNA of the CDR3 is TGTGCCAGCAGCTTTACAAGTAGCAATCAGCCCCAGCATTTT. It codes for CASSFTSSNQPQHF. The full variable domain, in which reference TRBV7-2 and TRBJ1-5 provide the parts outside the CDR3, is GAGVSQSPSNKVTEKGKDVELRCDPISGHTALYWYRQSLGQGLEFLIYFQGNSAPDKSGLPSDRFSAERTGGSVSTLTIQRTQQEDSAVYLCASSFTSSNQPQHFGDGTRLSIL.

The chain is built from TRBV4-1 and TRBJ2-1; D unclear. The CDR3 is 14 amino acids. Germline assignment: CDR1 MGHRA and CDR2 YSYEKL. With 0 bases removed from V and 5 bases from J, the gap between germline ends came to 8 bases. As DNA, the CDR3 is TGCGCCAGCAGCCAAGAGTCGAGCGACAATGAGCAGTTCTTC. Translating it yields CASSQESSDNEQFF.

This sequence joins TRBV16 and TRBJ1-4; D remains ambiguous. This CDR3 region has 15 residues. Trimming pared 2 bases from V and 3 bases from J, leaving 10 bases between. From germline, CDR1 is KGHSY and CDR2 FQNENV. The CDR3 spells CASSQAPGANEKLFF. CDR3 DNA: TGTGCCAGCAGCCAAGCTCCCGGGGCTAATGAAAAACTGTTTTTT.

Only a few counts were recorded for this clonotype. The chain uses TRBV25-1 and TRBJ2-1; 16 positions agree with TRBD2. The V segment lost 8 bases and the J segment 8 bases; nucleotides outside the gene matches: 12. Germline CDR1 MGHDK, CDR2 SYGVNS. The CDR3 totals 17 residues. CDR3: CASSFLPGLAGGYEQFF. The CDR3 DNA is TGTGCCAGCTCCTTCCTCCCGGGACTAGCGGGGGGGTATGAGCAGTTCTTC. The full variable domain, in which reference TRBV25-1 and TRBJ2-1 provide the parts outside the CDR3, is EADIYQTPRYLVIGTGKKITLECSQTMGHDKMYWYQQDPGMELHLIHYSYGVNSTEKGDLSSESTVSRIRTEHFPLTLESARPSHTSQYLCASSFLPGLAGGYEQFFGPGTRLTVL.

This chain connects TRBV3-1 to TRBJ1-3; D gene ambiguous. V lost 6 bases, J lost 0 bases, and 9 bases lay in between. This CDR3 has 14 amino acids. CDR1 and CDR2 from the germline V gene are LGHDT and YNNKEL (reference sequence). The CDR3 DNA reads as TGTGCCAGCAGGGACCGGACCTCTGGAAACACCATATATTTT. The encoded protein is CASRDRTSGNTIYF. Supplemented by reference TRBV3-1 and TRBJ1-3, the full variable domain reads DTAVSQTPKYLVTQMGNDKSIKCEQNLGHDTMYWYKQDSKKFLKIMFSYNNKELIINETVPNRFSPKSPDKAHLNLHINSLELGDSAVYFCASRDRTSGNTIYFGEGSWLTVV.

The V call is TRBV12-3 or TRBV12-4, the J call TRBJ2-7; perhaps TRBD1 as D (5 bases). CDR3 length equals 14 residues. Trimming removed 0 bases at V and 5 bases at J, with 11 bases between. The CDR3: CASSLARAYNEQYF. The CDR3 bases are TGTGCCAGCAGTTTAGCCAGGGCTTACAACGAGCAGTACTTC.

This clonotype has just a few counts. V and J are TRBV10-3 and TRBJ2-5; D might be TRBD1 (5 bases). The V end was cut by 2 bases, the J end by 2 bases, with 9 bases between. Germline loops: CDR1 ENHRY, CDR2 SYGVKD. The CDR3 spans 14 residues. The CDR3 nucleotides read TGTGCCATCAGTGAGGGGGCAGTTCAAGAGACCCAGTACTTC. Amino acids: CAISEGAVQETQYF.

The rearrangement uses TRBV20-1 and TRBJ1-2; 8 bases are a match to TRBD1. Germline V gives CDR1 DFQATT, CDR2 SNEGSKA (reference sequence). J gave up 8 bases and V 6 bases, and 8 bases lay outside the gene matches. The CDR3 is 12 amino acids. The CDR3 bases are TGCAGTGCCACAGACAGGGGATTCGGCTACACCTTC. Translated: CSATDRGFGYTF.

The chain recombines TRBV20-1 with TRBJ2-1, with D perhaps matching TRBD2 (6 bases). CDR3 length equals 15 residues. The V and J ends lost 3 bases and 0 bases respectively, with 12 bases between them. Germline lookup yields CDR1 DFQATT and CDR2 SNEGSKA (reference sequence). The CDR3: CSASPAGSSYNEQFF. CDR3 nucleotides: TGCAGTGCTAGCCCCGCGGGGAGCTCCTACAATGAGCAGTTCTTC.

The CDR3 DNA follows: TGTGCCAGCAGCCAACCCGGACAGCTTAATGAGCAGTACTTC. Amino acids: CASSQPGQLNEQYF. This chain joins TRBV4-2 and TRBJ2-5, with a weak D call TRBD1 (6 bases). The V end lost 2 bases, the J end lost 11 bases, and 18 bases lay between the germline ends. Germline values: CDR1 LGHNA, CDR2 YNFKEQ. The CDR3 length is 14 residues.

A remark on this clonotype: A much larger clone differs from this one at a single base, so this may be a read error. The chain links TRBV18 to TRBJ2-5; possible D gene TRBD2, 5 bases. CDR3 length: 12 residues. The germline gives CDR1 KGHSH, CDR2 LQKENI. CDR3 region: CASAPGMETQYF. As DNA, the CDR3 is TGTGCCAGCGCACCGGGGATGGAGACCCAGTACTTC.

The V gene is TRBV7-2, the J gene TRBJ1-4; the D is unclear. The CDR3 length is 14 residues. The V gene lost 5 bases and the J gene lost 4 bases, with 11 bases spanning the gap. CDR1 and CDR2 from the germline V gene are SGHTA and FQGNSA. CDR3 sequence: CASSPPGDNEKLFF. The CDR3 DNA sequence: TGTGCCAGCAGCCCCCCCGGGGATAATGAAAAACTGTTTTTT. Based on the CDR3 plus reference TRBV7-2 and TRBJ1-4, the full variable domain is GAGVSQSPSNKVTEKGKDVELRCDPISGHTALYWYRQSLGQGLEFLIYFQGNSAPDKSGLPSDRFSAERTGGSVSTLTIQRTQQEDSAVYLCASSPPGDNEKLFFGSGTQLSVL.

CDR3 sequence (DNA): TGTGCCAGCAGCGTCACAGGAGGCGGGGAGCTGTTTTTT. Amino acids: CASSVTGGGELFF. The genes are TRBV9 and TRBJ2-2; D possibly matches TRBD1 or TRBD2 (5 bases each). V lost 2 bases, J lost 7 bases, and 9 bases lay in between. CDR3 length: 13 residues. The germline V gene encodes CDR1 SGDLS and CDR2 YYNGEE.

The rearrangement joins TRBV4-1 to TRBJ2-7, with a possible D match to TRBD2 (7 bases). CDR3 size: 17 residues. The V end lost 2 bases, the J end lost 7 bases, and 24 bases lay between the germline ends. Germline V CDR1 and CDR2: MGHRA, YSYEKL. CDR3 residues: CASSQPNRGATYNEQYF. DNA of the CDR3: TGCGCCAGCAGCCAACCAAATCGGGGGGCAACCTACAATGAGCAGTACTTC.

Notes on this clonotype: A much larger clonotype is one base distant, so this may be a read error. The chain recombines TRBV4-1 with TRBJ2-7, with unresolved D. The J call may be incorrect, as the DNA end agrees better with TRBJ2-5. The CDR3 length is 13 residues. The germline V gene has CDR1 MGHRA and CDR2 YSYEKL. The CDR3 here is CASSQADTETQYF. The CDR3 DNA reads TGCGCCAGCAGCCAAGCCGACACGGAGACCCAGTACTTC.

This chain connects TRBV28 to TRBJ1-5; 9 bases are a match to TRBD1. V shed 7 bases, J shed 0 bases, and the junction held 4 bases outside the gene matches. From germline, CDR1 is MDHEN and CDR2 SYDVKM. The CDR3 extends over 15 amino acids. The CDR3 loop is CASILDRGSNQPQHF. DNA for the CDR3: TGTGCCAGCATTCTGGACAGGGGTAGCAATCAGCCCCAGCATTTT.